The T cell receptor (beta chain) described here comes from a study of T cell responses to AZD1222 COVID-19 vaccine. This clone was recorded only once. Its antigen remains unknown. Per germline, CDR1 SGHRS and CDR2 YFSETQ. V lost 1 base and J lost 1; bases outside the gene matches: 3. This CDR3 contains 15 residues. Regarding the study as a whole: In the spike-specific TCR repertoire, nearly half reportedly target unmutated variant regions. Among AZD1222 vaccinees, only six or seven were seropositive at baseline. The study found vaccine-associated CD4 TCRs spanning spike, dominant at 160-218 and 743-854.

Libraries were prepared by immunoSEQ multiplex PCR; TCRdb keeps only in-frame clonotypes and omits some of them. This sample has roughly 15,000 clones, with about four fifths found just once. This receptor was identified in an adult who received the AZD1222 COVID-19 vaccine. The sequencing used peripheral blood, collected 28 days after the second AZD1222 dose. This chain links TRBV5-1 with TRBJ1-2; 8 bases fit TRBD1. The CDR3 DNA reads TGCGCCAGCAGCTTGAACAGGGGGAGTAACTATGGCTACACCTTC. This codes for CASSLNRGSNYGYTF.